This T cell receptor beta chain stems from a study of T cells in Graves' hyperthyroidism and ophthalmopathy. Study as a whole: Specimen type is peripheral blood, collected at initial diagnosis prior to any treatment. Points from the study as a whole: Ophthalmopathy was predicted by the model a median of approximately 6 months ahead of onset.

The TCR beta CDR3 regions underwent amplification using RNA transcripts as the source. In the first-round RT-PCR of the TCR CDR3, the HTBI primer set was used. TCRdb called the multiplex PCR reads again in MiXCR, with one record for every CDR3 protein. The sample shows a few hundred thousand distinct CDR3 sequences, about 25% of them seen only once. Graves' hyperthyroidism qualified as stable when ophthalmopathy did not progress within 18 months. Hyperthyroidism, newly diagnosed and lasting under 2 months, affected patients aged 18 to 65. The CDR3 spans 13 residues. Germline values: CDR1 SGHTA, CDR2 FQGNSA. V shed 1 base and J shed 9 bases, with 10 bases lying between them. The sample holds many counts of this clonotype. Its specificity is not known.

The chain employs TRBV7-2 and TRBJ2-1; no reliable D call. The sequenced sample consisted of blood. This receptor was taken from a man in his fifties or sixties with Graves' hyperthyroidism. CDR3 sequence: CASSLGPTVEQFF. CDR3 DNA: TGTGCCAGCAGCTTAGGGCCGACGGTTGAGCAGTTCTTC.